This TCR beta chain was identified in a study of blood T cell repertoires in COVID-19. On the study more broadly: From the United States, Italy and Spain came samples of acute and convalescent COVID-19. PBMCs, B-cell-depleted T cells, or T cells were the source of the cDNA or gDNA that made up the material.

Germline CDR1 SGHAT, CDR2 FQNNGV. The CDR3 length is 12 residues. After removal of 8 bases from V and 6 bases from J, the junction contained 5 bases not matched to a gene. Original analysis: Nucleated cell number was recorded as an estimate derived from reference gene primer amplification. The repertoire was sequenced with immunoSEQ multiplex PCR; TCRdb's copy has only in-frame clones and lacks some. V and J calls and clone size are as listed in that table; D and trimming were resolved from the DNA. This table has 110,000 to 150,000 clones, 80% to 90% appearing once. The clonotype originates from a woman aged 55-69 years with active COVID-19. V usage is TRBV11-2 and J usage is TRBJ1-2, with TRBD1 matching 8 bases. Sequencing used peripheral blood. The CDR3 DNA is TGTGCCAGCTCCCGGACAGGGAATGGCTACACCTTC. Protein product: CASSRTGNGYTF.